This is a list of T cell receptor beta chains from one sample in a study of early stage breast cancer tumors. Produced via immunoSEQ multiplex PCR; TCRdb's table is partial and in-frame only. This sample has about 69,000 clones, with 65% to 85% found just once. The sequencing input was blood. The receptors here all came from a person in their 40s with breast cancer. Both conserved end residues are part of each CDR3. The D gene is left open where the match is weak. Size is omitted from some rows. Given values are once, few, many or a class for expanded clones.

v_call	clone_size	j_call	d_call	cdr3_length	cdr3_nt	cdr3_aa
TRBV10-1	few	TRBJ2-7	TRBD1	15	TGCGCCAGCAGTGAGTCGGGGACAGGGACTTACGAGCAGTACTTC	CASSESGTGTYEQYF
TRBV27	-	TRBJ2-1	TRBD1	15	TGTGCCAGCACCCGAGTGGCAGGGGGCCGGAATGAGCAGTTCTTC	CASTRVAGGRNEQFF
TRBV28	-	TRBJ1-2	-	11	TGTGCCAGCAGTTTCCAGATCGGCTACACCTTC	CASSFQIGYTF
TRBV10-1	-	TRBJ2-2	-	14	TGCGCCAGCAGTGAGTCGGGTAGGACCGGGGAGCTGTTTTTT	CASSESGRTGELFF
TRBV5-4	-	TRBJ2-5	TRBD2	13	TGTGCCAGCAGCTCTGTCGGGGGGGAGACCCAGTACTTC	CASSSVGGETQYF
TRBV19	once	TRBJ1-2	-	13	TGTGCCAGTAGCCCTTATACGGGGGAGGGCTACACCTTC	CASSPYTGEGYTF
TRBV19	-	TRBJ2-7	TRBD2	14	TGTGCCAGTACCGAACGGGCGGGAGAGAACGAGCAGTACTTC	CASTERAGENEQYF
TRBV19	-	TRBJ2-1	-	14	TGTGCCAGTAGTATAGATCCCGGGGCCCTAGAGCAGTTCTTC	CASSIDPGALEQFF
TRBV9	-	TRBJ2-5	TRBD2	14	TGTGCCAGCAGCGTAGGCGGGAGTGCAGAGACCCAGTACTTC	CASSVGGSAETQYF
TRBV6-5	-	TRBJ1-2	-	15	TGTGCCAGCAGTCTTGGCAGGCAGAATCGCTATGGCTACACCTTC	CASSLGRQNRYGYTF
TRBV9	-	TRBJ2-1	-	15	TGTGCCAGCAGCGTACAGGGGTTGGGGTACAATGAGCAGTTCTTC	CASSVQGLGYNEQFF
TRBV5-1	-	TRBJ2-7	-	16	TGCGCCAGCAGCCAGGGGCCCACAGGGTTTGAACGCGAGCAGTACTTC	CASSQGPTGFEREQYF
TRBV6-1	-	TRBJ1-1	TRBD1	15	TGTGCCAGCAGAAGAAACACAGGGGGTGACACTGAAGCTTTCTTT	CASRRNTGGDTEAFF
TRBV5-6	-	TRBJ1-2	-	12	TGTGCCAGCAGCTTGGTAGGGGATGGCTACACCTTC	CASSLVGDGYTF
TRBV27	-	TRBJ2-7	TRBD2	16	TGTGCCAGCAGTATAAGCCCGGGACTAGGTAGCTACGAGCAGTACTTC	CASSISPGLGSYEQYF
TRBV7-2	-	TRBJ2-1	-	11	TGTGCCAGCAGCGTGGAATATGAGCAGTTCTTC	CASSVEYEQFF
TRBV30	-	TRBJ2-3	TRBD1	14	TGTGCCTGGAGCGATGGACAGGTCACAGATACGCAGTATTTT	CAWSDGQVTDTQYF
TRBV5-1	-	TRBJ2-3	TRBD2	14	TGCGCCAGCAGCATAGGGACTAGCGGGAACACGCAGTATTTT	CASSIGTSGNTQYF
TRBV19	-	TRBJ2-7	-	11	TGTGCCAGTAGTATGAGAGCGGAGCAGTACTTC	CASSMRAEQYF
TRBV6-1	few	TRBJ2-2	-	14	TGTGCCAGCAGTGATCAGGCGAACACCGGGGAGCTGTTTTTT	CASSDQANTGELFF
TRBV19	once	TRBJ1-1	-	13	TGTGCCAGTAAGGAGCAGGGAGGAACTGAAGCTTTCTTT	CASKEQGGTEAFF
TRBV11-2	-	TRBJ2-2	-	15	TGTGCCAGCACCCTTAGAGAGGGGGGGACCGGGGAGCTGTTTTTT	CASTLREGGTGELFF
TRBV2	-	TRBJ2-2	TRBD2	15	TGTGCCAGCAGTGCCGGGAGGACGAACACCGGGGAGCTGTTTTTT	CASSAGRTNTGELFF
TRBV9	-	TRBJ2-5	-	14	TGTGCCAGCAGCGCCGATACAGTCGTGGAGACCCAGTACTTC	CASSADTVVETQYF
TRBV18	-	TRBJ1-4	-	13	TGTGCCAGCTCACCAGGGTTGGGGGAAAAACTGTTTTTT	CASSPGLGEKLFF
TRBV14	-	TRBJ1-4	-	15	TGTGCCAGCAGCGCCCTGACAGGCCCGGGTGAAAAACTGTTTTTT	CASSALTGPGEKLFF
TRBV19	-	TRBJ1-5	-	14	TGTGCCAGTACCCGACAGAATAGCAATCAGCCCCAGCATTTT	CASTRQNSNQPQHF
TRBV5-1	-	TRBJ2-1	TRBD2	16	TGCGCCAGCAGCCCTGTAGCGGGAGAACCCTACAATGAGCAGTTCTTC	CASSPVAGEPYNEQFF
TRBV30	-	TRBJ1-2	-	11	TGTGCCTGGAGTCTGGACTATGGCTACACCTTC	CAWSLDYGYTF
TRBV30	-	TRBJ2-7	TRBD2	13	TGTGCCTGGAGTAGGACTAGTGGGTACGAGCAGTACTTC	CAWSRTSGYEQYF
TRBV7-2	-	TRBJ2-5	-	13	TGTGCCAGCAGCCGGGACAACCAAGAGACCCAGTACTTC	CASSRDNQETQYF
TRBV6-4	-	TRBJ1-5	TRBD1	16	TGTGCCAGCGCCCGGACAGGGTTCTATAGCAATCAGCCCCAGCATTTT	CASARTGFYSNQPQHF
TRBV30	-	TRBJ2-3	TRBD2	13	TGTGCCTGGAGTACGCGGGAGGGCAATACGCAGTATTTT	CAWSTREGNTQYF
TRBV11-2	-	TRBJ1-4	-	13	TGTGCCAGCAGCACCGGCTACAACGAAAAACTGTTTTTT	CASSTGYNEKLFF
TRBV27	-	TRBJ1-1	TRBD1	12	TGTGCCAGCCGTGACAGAGGGACAGGTACTTTCTTT	CASRDRGTGTFF
TRBV6-5	-	TRBJ1-1	-	14	TGTGCCAGCAGTTACTCTTGGGTTCTTGCTGAAGCTTTCTTT	CASSYSWVLAEAFF
TRBV27	-	TRBJ2-1	TRBD2	16	TGTGCCAGCAGCGACCTACTAGCGGGAGACCGGAATGAGCAGTTCTTC	CASSDLLAGDRNEQFF
TRBV10-2	-	TRBJ2-3	-	14	TGCGCCAGCTCCGACATGACCAGCACAGATACGCAGTATTTT	CASSDMTSTDTQYF
TRBV5-1	once	TRBJ2-3	-	17	TGCGCCAGCAGCTTGGGGTCCGTGACATTAAGCACAGATACGCAGTATTTT	CASSLGSVTLSTDTQYF
TRBV5-1	-	TRBJ2-1	TRBD1	15	TGCGCCAGCAGCTCACGGACAGGGCCCTACAATGAGCAGTTCTTC	CASSSRTGPYNEQFF
TRBV18	-	TRBJ2-5	-	13	TGTGCCAGCTCACCACCTTTAGAGGAGACCCAGTACTTC	CASSPPLEETQYF
TRBV7-9	-	TRBJ2-5	-	15	TGTGCCAGCAGCTTAGCGCGACGGTCCCGGGAGACCCAGTACTTC	CASSLARRSRETQYF
TRBV6-5	-	TRBJ2-5	-	14	TGTGCCAGCAGTTACTCCTTGGGTCAAGAGACCCAGTACTTC	CASSYSLGQETQYF
TRBV18	-	TRBJ2-5	-	12	TGTGCCAGCTCACCAATTCGAGAGACCCAGTACTTC	CASSPIRETQYF
TRBV4-1	-	TRBJ1-5	-	11	TGCGCCAGCAGCAAGGAAGGGATCCAGCATTTT	CASSKEGIQHF
TRBV4-2	once	TRBJ2-2	TRBD2	18	TGTGCCAGCAGCCGAGGGACTAGCGGGAGTATGGACACCGGGGAGCTGTTTTTT	CASSRGTSGSMDTGELFF
TRBV27	-	TRBJ2-4	TRBD2	16	TGTGCCAGCAGTCGGGGACTAGCGGGAGCCAAAAACATTCAGTACTTC	CASSRGLAGAKNIQYF
TRBV6-1	-	TRBJ1-4	-	13	TGTGCCGCTTGTCCCAGAGGAAATGAAAAACTGTTTTTT	CAACPRGNEKLFF
TRBV5-6	-	TRBJ2-1	TRBD2	16	TGTGCCAGCAGCTTGGATCTAGCGGGAGGGCCGCATGAGCAGTTCTTC	CASSLDLAGGPHEQFF
TRBV28	-	TRBJ1-2	-	15	TGTGCCAGCAGTGTGCCGTACAGGAGGAACTATGGCTACACCTTC	CASSVPYRRNYGYTF
TRBV9	-	TRBJ2-6	-	13	TGTGCCAGCAGCGTCTCTGGGGCCAACGTCCTGACTTTC	CASSVSGANVLTF
TRBV25-1	-	TRBJ2-5	-	15	TGTGCCAGCAGTGAATTCAGGAATTACCAAGAGACCCAGTACTTC	CASSEFRNYQETQYF
TRBV6-1	-	TRBJ2-3	TRBD2	15	TGTGCCAGCAGTGATCTAGCGGCTAGCACAGATACGCAGTATTTT	CASSDLAASTDTQYF
TRBV19	-	TRBJ1-2	-	14	TGTGCCAGTAGTATTGCCGGAACTAACTATGGCTACACCTTC	CASSIAGTNYGYTF
TRBV7-9	-	TRBJ2-1	-	16	TGTGCCAGCAGTGGGGGTTTGGTAGCGGTCTACAATGAGCAGTTCTTC	CASSGGLVAVYNEQFF
TRBV14	once	TRBJ1-5	-	14	TGTGCCAGCACCCCCGGGAGGTGGAATCAGCCCCAGCATTTT	CASTPGRWNQPQHF
TRBV11-1	-	TRBJ1-1	TRBD1	16	TGTGCCAGCAGGAAGAAGGGACAGATAATGAACACTGAAGCTTTCTTT	CASRKKGQIMNTEAFF
TRBV15	once	TRBJ2-7	-	14	TGTGCCACCAGCAGAGATCTAGACCTTGTCGAGCAGTACTTC	CATSRDLDLVEQYF